These 25 T cell receptor beta chains came from one sample sequenced in a study of blood T cells in healthy people across ages. The authors ran a second PCR of roughly 6 to 11 cycles using a sample-barcoded 5' primer and a J-beta primer mix. TCRdb used MiXCR to reprocess the 5' RACE reads, holding one entry per CDR3 protein. The sample records some 1.4 million distinct CDR3 sequences, 42% being singletons. Sequencing was carried out using blood. The receptors shown here come from a young woman in good health.

The rearrangement joins TRBV7-9 to TRBJ2-1, with TRBD2 identical over 7 bases. Germline CDR1 SEHNR, CDR2 FQNEAQ (reference sequence). V lost 5 bases, J lost 0 bases, and 10 bases stayed unmatched. This CDR3 has 17 residues. In DNA form, the CDR3 reads TGTGCCAGCAGCCAGGCAGTAGCGGGTTTCTCCTACAATGAGCAGTTCTTC. It codes for CASSQAVAGFSYNEQFF.

The V and J genes are TRBV7-2 and TRBJ2-7, with no clear D. The CDR3 is made up of 15 amino acids. Trimming took 1 base from V and 0 from J, leaving 10 bases between them. Germline assignment: CDR1 SGHTA and CDR2 FQGNSA. CDR3 DNA sequence: TGTGCCAGCAGCTTAGTTCCGGAAGCCTCCTACGAGCAGTACTTC. Amino acid sequence: CASSLVPEASYEQYF.

Of note for this clonotype: A read error may account for a junction end that differs from germline. The chain joins TRBV15 to TRBJ2-1; no clear D gene. The CDR3 is made up of 15 amino acids. Germline lookup yields CDR1 LNHNV and CDR2 YYDKDF (reference sequence). CDR3 loop: CVTSRDLQVSNEQFF. CDR3 DNA sequence: TGTGTCACCAGCAGAGATCTTCAAGTGTCGAATGAGCAGTTCTTC.

This clonotype was seen only a few times. V and J are TRBV5-1 and TRBJ2-7, with TRBD2 matching 13 bases. With V trimmed by 0 bases and J by 3 bases, 3 bases remained unmatched. The CDR3 totals 16 residues. CDR1 and CDR2 (germline): SGHRS, YFSETQ. CDR3 nucleotide sequence: TGCGCCAGCAGCTTGGAATGGACTAGCGGGGGCTACGAGCAGTACTTC. Residues: CASSLEWTSGGYEQYF.

The V call is TRBV3-1, the J call TRBJ2-7; no firm D call. V dropped 1 base and J dropped 6 bases, with 7 bases sitting between them. CDR1 and CDR2 (germline): LGHDT, YNNKEL (reference sequence). The CDR3 is 12 residues long. In DNA form, the CDR3 reads TGTGCCAGCAGCCAAGTAGCCCGCGAGCAGTACTTC. Translating gives CASSQVAREQYF.

The chain carries TRBV5-1 and TRBJ2-1; TRBD2 agrees at 10 bases. Germline CDR1 is SGHRS and CDR2 is YFSETQ. V lost 4 bases to trimming and J lost 5 bases; unmatched junction nucleotides: 6. The length of the CDR3 is 15 residues. CDR3 nucleotides: TGCGCCAGCAGCCGCCCCGGGACTAGCGACAATGAGCAGTTCTTC. It specifies CASSRPGTSDNEQFF. Supplemented by reference TRBV5-1 and TRBJ2-1, the full variable domain reads KAGVTQTPRYLIKTRGQQVTLSCSPISGHRSVSWYQQTPGQGLQFLFEYFSETQRNKGNFPGRFSGRQFSNSRSEMNVSTLELGDSALYLCASSRPGTSDNEQFFGPGTRLTVL.

This chain joins TRBV2 and TRBJ1-6, with TRBD1 matching 7 bases. V was clipped by 5 bases and J by 6 bases; unmatched bases: 10. The germline gives CDR1 SNHLY, CDR2 FYNNEI. There are 16 residues in the CDR3. As DNA, the CDR3 is TGTGCCAGCAGTCTGGACAGGCCTCAACTTAATTCACCCCTCCACTTT. It translates to CASSLDRPQLNSPLHF. The whole variable domain, filled in from reference TRBV2 and TRBJ1-6, reads EPEVTQTPSHQVTQMGQEVILRCVPISNHLYFYWYRQILGQKVEFLVSFYNNEISEKSEIFDDQFSVERPDGSNFTLKIRSTKLEDSAMYFCASSLDRPQLNSPLHFGNGTRLTVT.

The chain joins TRBV4-2 to TRBJ2-5; D is perhaps TRBD1 (5 bases). The length of the CDR3 is 15 residues. CDR1 LGHNA and CDR2 YNFKEQ come from the germline V gene. V was pared by 0 bases and J by 0 bases, with 8 bases between. CDR3 in amino acids: CASSQDGRDQETQYF. The CDR3 coding sequence is TGTGCCAGCAGCCAAGATGGCAGGGACCAAGAGACCCAGTACTTC.

The V and J genes are TRBV7-2 and TRBJ2-1; 12 bases match TRBD2. The germline CDR1 and CDR2 sequences are SGHTA and FQGNSA. Trimming took 2 bases from V and 9 from J; bases not matched to a gene: 5. The CDR3 totals 15 residues. This CDR3 is CASSLSSGRVREQFF. DNA for the CDR3: TGTGCCAGCAGCTTATCTAGCGGGAGGGTGCGTGAGCAGTTCTTC.

The table lists this clonotype with a count of one. The J gene is TRBJ1-2, the V gene TRBV6-2 or TRBV6-3, with D possibly matching TRBD1 (6 bases). V lost 7 bases and J lost 5, with 14 bases in between. Looked up from germline, CDR1 is MNHEY and CDR2 is SVGEGT. This CDR3 contains 13 residues. The CDR3 loop is CASTTGTLYGYTF. DNA of the CDR3: TGTGCCAGCACAACCGGGACACTATATGGCTACACCTTC.

V gene TRBV3-1 combines with J gene TRBJ2-1, with TRBD2 matching 9 bases. The germline gives CDR1 LGHDT, CDR2 YNNKEL (reference sequence). V gave up 4 bases and J gave up 4 bases; unmatched junction bases: 8. The CDR3 consists of 16 residues. This CDR3 is CASSPNAGGLYNEQFF. DNA for the CDR3: TGTGCCAGCAGCCCGAATGCGGGGGGGCTTTACAATGAGCAGTTCTTC.

The V call is TRBV6-1, the J call TRBJ2-3, with D unresolved. Between the trimmed V and J ends, which lost 3 bases and 1 base, there was a span of 14 bases. The CDR3 sequence is 16 residues long. Germline V gene data show CDR1 as MNHNS and CDR2 as SASEGT. The CDR3 loop reads CASSDRTTGRTDTQYF. The CDR3 DNA reads as TGTGCCAGCAGTGACAGGACCACGGGTCGCACAGATACGCAGTATTTT.

The chain couples TRBV4-1 to TRBJ2-7; TRBD1 agrees at 9 bases. Germline V lookup: CDR1 MGHRA, CDR2 YSYEKL. V lost 2 bases to trimming and J lost 6 bases; unmatched junction nucleotides: 11. This CDR3 is 16 amino acids long. Here the CDR3 reads CASSQHLGQGVIEQYF. As DNA, the CDR3 is TGCGCCAGCAGCCAACACTTGGGACAGGGAGTAATCGAGCAGTACTTC.

This clonotype was seen only a few times. V gene TRBV27 combines with J gene TRBJ2-1; the D gene is possibly TRBD2 (6 bases). V was clipped by 5 bases and J by 5 bases, with 16 bases between them. The CDR3 consists of 15 residues. Per germline, CDR1 MNHEY and CDR2 SMNVEV (reference sequence). The CDR3, as DNA: TGTGCCAGCAGTCTCAATAGCGGTTTTAACAATGAGCAGTTCTTC. This gives the protein CASSLNSGFNNEQFF.

This clonotype appeared a few times. The rearrangement joins TRBV27 to TRBJ1-2; 9 positions match TRBD1. J lost 2 bases, V lost 0 bases, and 7 bases had no gene match. This CDR3 comprises 17 residues. Germline V gene data show CDR1 as MNHEY and CDR2 as SMNVEV (reference sequence). The CDR3, as DNA: TGTGCCAGCAGTTTATCGGAGACAGGGGGTGAGAACTATGGCTACACCTTC. Translation gives CASSLSETGGENYGYTF.

The chain combines TRBV11-2 with TRBJ2-4; 11 bases fit TRBD2. The J call may be mistaken, given a closer DNA end match to TRBJ2-7. The CDR3 is 14 amino acids. Germline V lookup: CDR1 SGHAT, CDR2 FQNNGV. The CDR3, as DNA: TGTGCCAGCAGTATAGCGGGAGGGCCCAACGAGCAGTACTTC. This gives the protein CASSIAGGPNEQYF.

This chain joins TRBV5-1 and TRBJ2-2; D may match TRBD1 or TRBD2 (5 bases each). Trimming shortened V by 3 bases and J by 4 bases, and 16 bases separated the two germline ends. CDR1 SGHRS and CDR2 YFSETQ come from the germline V gene. This CDR3 is built from 16 residues. CDR3 region: CASSSDGTRATGELFF. DNA for the CDR3: TGCGCCAGCAGCTCAGACGGGACCCGAGCCACCGGGGAGCTGTTTTTT.

This clonotype showed up just once. The rearrangement joins TRBV20-1 to TRBJ1-1; 8 positions agree with TRBD1. V trimming: 2 bases; J trimming: 3 bases; junction bases outside the gene matches: 5. The CDR3 is made up of 14 amino acids. Germline lookup yields CDR1 DFQATT and CDR2 SNEGSKA (reference sequence). The CDR3 here is CSARWGQAHTEAFF. Written as DNA, the CDR3 is TGCAGTGCTAGATGGGGACAGGCTCACACTGAAGCTTTCTTT.

V and J are TRBV20-1 and TRBJ2-5, with D maybe TRBD2 (6 bases). The CDR3 contains 14 residues. Per germline, CDR1 DFQATT and CDR2 SNEGSKA (reference sequence). The V and J ends lost 5 bases and 11 bases respectively, with 24 bases between them. CDR3 amino acids: CSASFGGFYNEQYF. The CDR3 nucleotides are TGCAGTGCTTCCTTTGGGGGGTTCTACAATGAGCAGTACTTC.

This clonotype showed up just a few times. The chain couples TRBV29-1 to TRBJ1-2; 8 nucleotides line up with TRBD1. J lost 4 bases, V lost 2 bases, and 12 bases had no gene match. The CDR3 extends over 16 amino acids. From germline, CDR1 is SQVTM and CDR2 ANQGSEA. The CDR3 DNA reads as TGCAGCGTTGAATTCCGGGGGACAGGTTACATCTATGGCTACACCTTC. It encodes CSVEFRGTGYIYGYTF.

V gene TRBV15 combines with J gene TRBJ2-1; 7 nucleotides align to TRBD1. CDR3 size: 15 residues. V lost 5 bases to trimming and J lost 8 bases; unmatched junction nucleotides: 12. CDR1 and CDR2 from the germline V gene are LNHNV and YYDKDF (reference sequence). The CDR3 DNA reads TGTGCCACCAGCCGAGGAAAGGGGGCGAGTGATGAGCAGTTCTTC. Translation gives CATSRGKGASDEQFF.

CDR3 nucleotide sequence: TGTGCCAGCAGCCCCCAGGGACAGGGGGACGAGCAGTACTTC. Protein: CASSPQGQGDEQYF. This chain connects TRBV7-3 to TRBJ2-7; the match to TRBD1 covers 11 bases. V was pared by 5 bases and J by 5 bases, with 5 bases of the junction left unmatched. CDR1 SGHTA and CDR2 FQGTGA come from the germline V gene. The CDR3 sequence is 14 residues long.

In its sample, this clonotype was seen a few times. The chain uses TRBV4-1 and TRBJ2-1, with D possibly matching TRBD2 (6 bases). The germline V gene has CDR1 MGHRA and CDR2 YSYEKL. The CDR3 covers 12 residues. Trimming shortened V by 0 bases and J by 15 bases, and 12 bases separated the two germline ends. The CDR3 spells CASSQDRRDLFF. CDR3 sequence (DNA): TGCGCCAGCAGCCAAGATCGGCGGGACCTGTTCTTC.

V and J are TRBV27 and TRBJ2-3; 12 bases are shared with TRBD2. V lost 4 bases and J lost 7; bases outside the gene matches: 9. This CDR3 is built from 16 residues. CDR1 and CDR2 (germline): MNHEY, SMNVEV (reference sequence). The CDR3 region is CASSSRTSGVGYTQYF. The CDR3 bases are TGTGCCAGCAGTTCTAGGACTAGCGGGGTCGGATATACGCAGTATTTT.

There are many counts of this clonotype. The CDR3: CASSEDTADQGPQHF. In DNA, the CDR3 is TGCGCCAGCAGCGAGGATACAGCGGACCAAGGGCCCCAGCATTTT. This chain links TRBV5-1 with TRBJ1-5; D remains unclear. Trimming removed 4 bases from V and 9 bases from J, with 20 bases in between. CDR1 and CDR2 (germline): SGHRS, YFSETQ. The CDR3 runs to 15 residues.